This T cell receptor (beta chain) was captured by sequencing in a study of cytomegalovirus exposure and HLA in healthy donors listed by TCRdb under 2017. Study-level background: In an earlier analysis of 587 of the donors, around 290 Gb of sequence data and 117 million unique TCR beta sequences from about 179 million T cells were reported. An early release covering 550 to 650 HLA-typed donors comprised about 300 gigabases of sequencing data and 85 million or so unique TCR sequences. The genetic ancestry cluster associated with self-reported Caucasian donors included 70% to 85% of the 300 to 400 genotyped donors. The study aimed to test whether cataloging public T cell receptors could reveal signatures of past pathogen exposure. Using immunosequencing, the study profiled T cell repertoires from fewer than 850 subjects and related those repertoires to cytomegalovirus serostatus. Along with the approximately 650-subject first cohort, a separate validation cohort of over 90 different subjects was used. The study combined high-throughput TCR immunosequencing, statistical association of individual TCRs with disease status, and machine learning to predict cytomegalovirus infection status. To study patterns of TCR occurrence, a later analysis re-analyzed previously published TCR beta repertoires from 600 to 750 donors and added high-resolution HLA genotyping. Rather than drawing on any new phenotypic data, the later analysis identified candidate immune exposures from TCR beta sequences and the way those sequences occurred across donors. To decide whether each TCR beta V gene segment behaved as functional or pseudogenic, an earlier analysis of fewer than 750 of the donors relied on high-throughput TCR beta sequencing. Donor age, sex, ethnicity and CMV serostatus were collected together with the repertoire data. Genome-wide SNP genotypes for about three fifths of the roughly 670 donors were used in a later genetic analysis, which treated that subset as a discovery cohort. All discovery cohort repertoires had been generated using a single sequencing platform. HLA typing included class I and class II loci at four-digit resolution. Typing coverage varied by locus: roughly 620-630 donors for A, B, C, DRB1 and DQB1; approximately 500 for DQA1; around 570 for DPA1; under 490 for DPB1. Because of strong linkage in the cohort, four to six DR-DQ haplotypes were treated as single units for association and clustering. Among almost 400 genotyped donors of the cohort, an average of approximately 240,000 unique TCR beta nucleotide sequences were sequenced per donor, around 20% of them non-productive. Study-wide conclusions, independent of this receptor: In this cohort, only TCR beta chains were sequenced, and detectable features were limited by the absence of alpha or paired-chain data. Correlated functional status among segregating V segments might reflect linkage disequilibrium, but an unknown experimental factor could not be ruled out. Because counts were too low, some 16 rarely observed V segments, including chromosome 9 orphons, were excluded from the earlier analysis of some 590 of the donors. When HLA alleles, especially DR and DQ, strongly co-occurred, TCR associations were difficult to assign to individual alleles. In an earlier analysis of 500 to 650 of the donors, most TCR beta V segments appeared in productive rearrangements about 87% or about 30% of the time, broadly matching IMGT annotations. Several of the top co-occurrence clusters appeared to be linked to parvovirus B19, influenza, CMV and Epstein-Barr virus, according to a later analysis. The classifier was reported to diagnose cytomegalovirus status with high specificity and sensitivity in both the original and validation cohorts. Specific HLA alleles were associated with over 15,000 TCR beta sequences at a false discovery rate of 0.05 in a later analysis. A cluster of highly shared sequence variants was judged likely to represent a technical artifact of the sequencing pipeline. According to a later genetic analysis, donors in an Asian-associated ancestry cluster had fewer N-insertions in productive TCRs than the roughly 670-donor mean. Most TCR sequences were observed very rarely across donors, whereas some public TCRs were present in many individuals. Three of the identified cytomegalovirus-associated TCR beta chains were confirmed in vitro to be specific for cytomegalovirus antigens. Roughly uniform sequencing depth across donors was assumed in presence/absence analyses, although this assumption may not hold. Compared with equally common non-associated chains, HLA-associated TCR beta chains in a later analysis were more clonally expanded and had lower generation probabilities. A total of 164 TCR beta chains were listed by the study as associated with cytomegalovirus. An association between a missense DCLRE1C variant and V-gene and J-gene trimming of TCR beta chains was found in a later genetic analysis and replicated in an independent cohort. According to a later analysis, most CMV-associated TCR beta chains appeared to be HLA-restricted, and the HLA associations seemed to be driven largely by CMV exposure. Because HLA typing was missing for some donors at each locus, association tests included only the typed subset. Immune exposure information for the cohort was limited to CMV serostatus. A later analysis found that TCR association rates varied across HLA loci, with DRB1 alleles showing the most associated TCRs and HLA-C alleles the fewest. A further reported finding was that TCR beta sequences accurately predicted the HLA-A and HLA-B alleles for most subjects in the first cohort. The 87-base-pair reads could not distinguish some IMGT-functional V segments, including TRBV6-2 and TRBV6-3, so those segments were excluded. According to the authors, the approach could potentially be generalized to other disease states and immunological phenotypes.

On this clone: What this receptor recognizes is not known. Within one base of it there is no much larger clone, and no base qualities were kept.

The cohort was made up of roughly 670 healthy bone marrow donors. Cohort members were all nominally healthy when sampled, although unrecorded immune exposures were likely present. The donor was CMV seronegative and was included in the group of under 450 seronegative cohort members. A peripheral blood sample was provided by each donor, and peripheral blood mononuclear cells were used for TCR beta sequencing. Genomic DNA extraction from the blood cell samples was performed with the Qiagen DNeasy Blood Extraction Kit. Library method: the immunoSEQ multiplex PCR assay. For the multiplex PCR, a mixture combining 60 forward primers for TCR Vbeta segments and 13 reverse primers for TCR Jbeta segments was used. The CDR3 region of rearranged TCR beta genes was amplified from genomic DNA with a multiplex PCR assay. Amplified TCR beta libraries were sequenced as 87-base-pair reads on the Illumina HiSeq System. On the authors' methods: A later analysis counted about 80 million unique TCR beta chains across the 666 repertoires, and some 12 million of these chains were shared by at least two donors. Raw reads were error-corrected and collapsed into unique sequences with a nearest-neighbor algorithm that merged closely related sequences to remove PCR and sequencing errors. CDR3 sequences were aligned to IMGT reference sequences to assign V, D and J gene segments. For a sequence to be retained, at least a six-nucleotide match to both a V gene segment and a J gene segment was required. Rearrangements were called productive when the CDR3 lacked stop codons and stayed in frame with V and J; all others were non-productive. Following IMGT convention, CDR3 was defined as the stretch from the second conserved V-encoded cysteine up to the conserved J-encoded phenylalanine. The earlier analysis of 587 of the donors excluded any sequence lacking an unambiguous match to a single V gene segment. In an earlier analysis of approximately 590 of the donors, V segments were called functional above 56.7% productive rearrangements and were called segregating when the between-donor standard deviation exceeded 5%. A statistical classification framework was built for diagnosing cytomegalovirus status from the catalog of TCR beta chain sequences. A later analysis assigned V and J genes by comparing TCR nucleotide sequences with IMGT/GENE-DB human TR gene sequences. The TCRdist pipeline was used in a later analysis to assign CDR3 sequences and most-parsimonious VDJ recombination scenarios. In a later analysis, every TCR beta chain was defined by the combination of its CDR3 amino acid sequence and its V-gene family, and reads without a unique V-gene family were dropped. To address suspected cross-contamination and a sequencing artifact, a later analysis removed some 620 highly shared, low-generation-probability nucleotide sequences. A later analysis calculated a clonal expansion index for each public chain from normalized within-repertoire ranks of inferred template counts. A later analysis computed generation probabilities with a VDJ recombination model fitted to out-of-frame rearrangements, and checked the results against IGoR. Hypergeometric tests were used in a later analysis to score TCR-TCR, TCR-HLA and TCR-CMV co-occurrence, with a repertoire-size bias correction applied to the TCR pairs. In a later analysis, false discovery rates were estimated by permuting HLA or CMV assignments 20 times. In a later analysis, co-occurring TCRs were grouped using DBSCAN, with TCRdist sequence similarity added in when clustering inside HLA-allele-positive subsets. Repertoires with fewer than 30,000 or more than 120,000 public chains were left out of co-occurrence clustering, as were about 5 repertoires with anomalous nucleotide sharing. What TCRdb holds here is the immuneACCESS table cut down to in-frame rearrangements. Part of the clones is not present; checked against another copy, under half of the missing clones reflect an unresolved V gene, and the others are unexplained. The DNA was the basis for D and trimming; V, J and clone size are from that table. This sample comprises about 62,000 clones, approximately 75% of them detected only once. The ten largest make up 5% to 7% of the sample.

The germline V gene sets CDR1 to MNHEY and CDR2 to SVGAGI. The CDR3 sequence holds 14 residues, the cysteine and phenylalanine included. The entry retains the CDR3 DNA only, 42 bases that are in frame from base 1. Trimming at the junction amounts to 0 bases on V and 2 bases on J, and the germline ends lie 8 bases apart. The TCR comes from a woman aged 30 to 39 in good health and CMV-seronegative. This receptor chain uses TRBV6-5 and TRBJ2-7; TRBD2 could be the D gene, as 5 bases match. The specimen was PBMCs. CDR3 loop: CASSYSNGAYEQYF. The sequenced DNA: TGTGCCAGCAGTTACTCGAACGGGGCCTACGAGCAGTACTTC.